The entry below gives a single TCR beta chain sequence along with its context. Its antigen is still unknown. CDR1 is SEHNR, CDR2 FQNEAQ, per germline (reference sequence). The CDR3 loop spans 13 amino acids. Trimming took 5 bases from V and 6 from J, leaving 14 bases between them. Method: immunoSEQ multiplex PCR; TCRdb's copy keeps in-frame clones and lacks some. The table records roughly 3,800 clones, more than 50% of them present only once. This entry is derived from a study of CD4+ T cells in melanoma. Points from the study as a whole: A reported correlation linked neoantigen-specific CD4+ T cells to CD8+, macrophage and B cell function. Diverse differentiation states were reported for melanoma neoantigen-specific CD4+ T cells.

Input material: cells from a culture (not recorded whether cultured in vitro). The chain links TRBV7-9 to TRBJ2-7, with D perhaps assigned TRBD1 or TRBD2 (5 bases each). The source of this sequence is a human donor with melanoma. CDR3 coding DNA: TGTGCCAGCAGCCCCCGGGGCTCGGGCGAGCAGTACTTC. Its translation: CASSPRGSGEQYF.